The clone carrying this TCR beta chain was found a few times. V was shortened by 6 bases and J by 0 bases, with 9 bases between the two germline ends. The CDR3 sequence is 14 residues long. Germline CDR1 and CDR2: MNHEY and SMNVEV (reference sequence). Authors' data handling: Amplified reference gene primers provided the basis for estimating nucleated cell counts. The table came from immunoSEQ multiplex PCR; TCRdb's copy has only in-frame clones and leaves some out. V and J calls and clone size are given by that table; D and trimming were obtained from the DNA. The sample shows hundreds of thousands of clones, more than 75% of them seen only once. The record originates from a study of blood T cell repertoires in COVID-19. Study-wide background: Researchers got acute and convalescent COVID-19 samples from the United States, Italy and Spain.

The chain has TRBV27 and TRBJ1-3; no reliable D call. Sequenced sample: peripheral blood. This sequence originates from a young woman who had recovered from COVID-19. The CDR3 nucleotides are TGTGCCAGCAGCGAACTGCACTCTGGAAACACCATATATTTT. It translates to CASSELHSGNTIYF.